This T cell receptor beta chain came from a study of CD8 T cells in Susac syndrome. About the research overall: Patients with Susac syndrome were, at the time of blood collection, therapy-naive, maintained on corticosteroids, or maintained on intravenous immunoglobulin alone.

As regards this clonotype: Its matching antigen is unknown.

When the RNA was reverse transcribed, random hexamers were used with an input of roughly 0.45 to 1 ug. Amplification of TCR beta CDR3 spanned 54 Vbeta and 13 Jbeta via immunoSEQ multiplex PCR. In TCRdb, the immunoSEQ multiplex PCR reads were re-called with MiXCR into one record per CDR3 protein. The sample holds hundreds of thousands of distinct CDR3 sequences, about 95% seen once. The study sequenced TCR beta in blood CD8+ and CD4+ T cells. The CDR3 spans 15 residues. Germline V lookup: CDR1 GTSNPN, CDR2 SVGIG (reference sequence). V was cut by 2 bases and J by 5 bases, with 19 bases left in between. Findings and caveats of the study: Only a relatively small number of individuals were included in the TCR sequencing and HLA analysis.

The chain links TRBV30 to TRBJ2-7; possibly TRBD2 for D (5 bases). This receptor was identified in a human donor with Susac syndrome. The material sequenced was CD4+ T cells from PBMCs. The CDR3 region has the DNA TGTGCCTGGAGTCATATAGGACTTCGAGACGACGAGCAGTACTTC. Translation: CAWSHIGLRDDEQYF.